Below, 6 T cell receptor beta chains from the same sample are listed, as sequenced in a study of blood T cell repertoires in COVID-19. Method: immunoSEQ multiplex PCR; TCRdb's copy keeps in-frame clones and lacks some. Altogether 200,000 to 250,000 clones are present, roughly nine tenths being singletons, with the ten largest covering 3% to 3.5%. The material sequenced was PBMCs or T cells enriched from blood (not recorded which). These receptor sequences come from a woman aged 50 to 60 in a cohort exposed to, infected with or recovered from COVID-19 (not recorded which).

The chain is built from TRBV27 and TRBJ1-1; 7 nucleotides align to TRBD1. The CDR3 is 14 amino acids. V shed 2 bases and J 4 bases; nucleotides not matched to a gene: 4. Germline V gene data show CDR1 as MNHEY and CDR2 as SMNVEV (reference sequence). The CDR3 DNA reads TGTGCCAGCAGTTTAAGGGACAGCGCCACTGAAGCTTTCTTT. Residues: CASSLRDSATEAFF.

This chain connects TRBV5-4 to TRBJ2-3, with a possible D match to TRBD2 (5 bases). V lost 4 bases to trimming and J lost 2 bases, with 11 bases between them. The V gene's germline CDR1 is SGHNT and CDR2 YYREEE (reference sequence). This CDR3 contains 14 residues. CDR3 nucleotides: TGTGCCAGCAGCCAACTAGGCCCCACAGATACGCAGTATTTT. The encoded protein is CASSQLGPTDTQYF. Full variable domain (rest looked up from reference TRBV5-4 and TRBJ2-3): ETGVTQSPTHLIKTRGQQVTLRCSSQSGHNTVSWYQQALGQGPQFIFQYYREEENGRGNFPPRFSGLQFPNYSSELNVNALELDDSALYLCASSQLGPTDTQYFGPGTRLTVL.

The gene calls are TRBV18 and TRBJ1-2, with D perhaps TRBD1 (5 bases). The germline V gene encodes CDR1 KGHSH and CDR2 LQKENI. Trimming shortened V by 0 bases and J by 4 bases, and 9 bases separated the two germline ends. The CDR3 covers 14 residues. The CDR3, as DNA: TGTGCCAGCTCACCACCGGGGCGAGGCTATGGCTACACCTTC. It is translated as CASSPPGRGYGYTF.

J is TRBJ1-2 and V is TRBV4-3, with 7 positions matching TRBD1. The germline V gene encodes CDR1 LGHNA and CDR2 YSLEER. The ends lost 0 bases at V and 9 bases at J; junction bases unmatched: 13. The CDR3 length is 16 residues. CDR3 DNA sequence: TGCGCCAGCAGCCAAGAATTGGGTGGAGGGGGCGGGAGCTACACCTTC. Protein product: CASSQELGGGGGSYTF.

This clone was counted a single time. The genes are TRBV18 and TRBJ1-5, with D unresolved. The V gene's germline CDR1 is KGHSH and CDR2 LQKENI. This CDR3 has 12 residues. Trimming pared 8 bases from V and 4 bases from J, leaving 9 bases between. In DNA, the CDR3 is TGTGCCAGCACCGAGGGAAATCAGCCCCAGCATTTT. Translated, it gives CASTEGNQPQHF.

The V and J genes are TRBV5-1 and TRBJ2-1; 11 bases are a match to TRBD2. Looked up from germline, CDR1 is SGHRS and CDR2 is YFSETQ. V lost 0 bases and J lost 7; bases outside the gene matches: 3. The CDR3 runs 15 residues. CDR3: CASSLASGGMNEQFF. The CDR3 DNA reads as TGCGCCAGCAGCTTGGCTAGCGGGGGGATGAATGAGCAGTTCTTC.